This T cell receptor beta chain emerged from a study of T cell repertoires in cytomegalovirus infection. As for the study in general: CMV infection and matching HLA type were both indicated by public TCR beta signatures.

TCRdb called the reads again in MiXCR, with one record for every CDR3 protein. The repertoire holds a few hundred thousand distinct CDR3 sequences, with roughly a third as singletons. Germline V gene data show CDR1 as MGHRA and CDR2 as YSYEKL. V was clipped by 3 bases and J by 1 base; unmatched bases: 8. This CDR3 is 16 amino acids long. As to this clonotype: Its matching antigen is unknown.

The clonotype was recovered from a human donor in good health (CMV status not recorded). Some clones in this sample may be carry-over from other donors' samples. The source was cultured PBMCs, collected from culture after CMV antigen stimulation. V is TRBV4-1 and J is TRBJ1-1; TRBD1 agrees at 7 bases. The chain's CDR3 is CASSHRQGLRNTEAFF. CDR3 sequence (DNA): TGCGCCAGCAGCCACCGACAGGGTCTTCGGAACACTGAAGCTTTCTTT.